This TCR beta chain was found in a study of blood T cell repertoires in COVID-19 (dated by TCRdb to about 2020). General notes on the study: Samples from collaborators originated in the United States, Italy and Spain and spanned both the acute and convalescent phases of COVID-19. The prospective study material was composed of cDNA or gDNA derived from T cells, B-cell-depleted T cells, or PBMCs. Subjects who had been exposed to COVID-19, were actively infected with it, or had recovered from it provided the deeply sampled blood TCRbeta repertoires that made up the dataset. The repertoires were released in a freely available public database intended as a resource for research on the immune response to SARS-CoV-2. The samples were drawn from the first 160 participants of the ongoing ImmuneRACE study and from 1,254 subjects provided by 6 global collaborators. The sample metadata nearly always contained a de-identified subject ID, COVID-19 status, age in years and sex. Where HLA class I and class II types were available, the types were taken from metadata supplied by the sample provider, not from assay-based typing.

Broad study findings and their caveats: How much clinical and demographic metadata was included differed by source and by participant, and the metadata was provided uncurated.

V is pared back by 2 bases and J by 0 bases, with 19 bases lying between the germline termini. From its cysteine to its phenylalanine, the CDR3 spans 18 amino acids. Left in the record is the CDR3 DNA by itself, 54 bases read in frame from the first base. CDR1 and CDR2 are read off the germline V gene (reference sequence) as LNHDA and SQIVND. Notes on this clone: Its antigen is still unknown. Base-call qualities are not available, and no considerably larger clone is one nucleotide away.

Enrolling through a virtual design, the prospective study's participants ranged in age from about 18 to 100 years and lived across about two dozen United States geographic areas. Cohort assignment in the prospective study relied on participant-reported clinical history from a screening survey and a study questionnaire. In the prospective study, whole blood, serum and a nasopharyngeal or oropharyngeal swab were collected from each participant by mobile phlebotomists. Prospective study participants could optionally give additional blood draws and questionnaires over a roughly 2-month period. Prospective study blood samples were shipped either frozen or at room temperature before DNA extraction. TCRbeta CDR3 regions were amplified from genomic DNA by means of the immunoSEQ Assay, a bias-controlled multiplex PCR. The paper's processing steps were these. Within the assay, amplification of reference gene primers was used to estimate how many nucleated cells each sample contained. To quantify the absolute abundance of each unique TCRbeta CDR3 rearrangement, sequence reads were collapsed and filtered. Productive Simpson clonality was computed per sample as the square root of Simpson's diversity index over productive rearrangements. The table comes from immuneACCESS by way of TCRdb, which keeps in-frame sequences with V and J called. Part of the clones is missing from these tables; in studies checked, under half for an unresolved V gene and the rest for unknown reasons. The V and J calls and clone size are taken from that table; D and trimming were inferred from the DNA. Across this sample there are under 200,000 clones, with around 80% seen only once. The biggest ten clones account for around 3.6% of the sample.

This sequence was found in a woman between 50 and 59 years old in a cohort exposed to, infected with or recovered from COVID-19 (not recorded which). The V gene is TRBV19 and the J gene is TRBJ1-1, with TRBD1 perhaps the D gene, on 6 matching bases. The sample consisted of PBMCs or T cells enriched from blood (not recorded which). The nucleotide sequence reads TGTGCCAGTAGTATATTGAAGGTGTCAGGGGAAATGAACACTGAAGCTTTCTTT. The translation is CASSILKVSGEMNTEAFF.